This TCR beta chain was identified in a study of T cells after yellow fever vaccination (dated by TCRdb to between 2017 and 2020). As for the study more broadly: Libraries from fractions with low cell numbers were prepared with the SMART-Seq v4 Ultra Low Input RNA kit. To follow T-cell clones before and after primary and booster YFV17D yellow fever vaccination, bulk TCR alpha and beta repertoires were sequenced over time. Two healthy male donors, one aged 18 to 30 and one aged 30 to 39 years, were included in the cohort. Blood was collected at multiple timepoints before and after primary and secondary immunization, and bulk PBMC replicates and cell subsets were isolated.

The sequencing machine was an Illumina NovaSeq 6000. TCR cDNA was made using 5'RACE template switching, a step that added a universal primer site and unique molecular identifiers. Priming of cDNA synthesis was performed from both the TCR alpha and TCR beta constant segments. Two PCR steps were used to amplify libraries, with sample barcodes and sequencing adapters being added in the second step. Sequencing of libraries was done on Illumina HiSeq 2500 (2x100 bp) or NovaSeq (2x150 bp). Turning to the authors' computational methods: MIGEC was used to demultiplex reads and collapse the reads into UMI consensus sequences, and MiXCR was used for V(D)J alignment. Vaccine-responding clonotypes were defined with edgeR using replicate PBMC samples, requiring FDR below 0.01 and a log2 fold change above 5 up to day 15. Bulk clonotypes were assigned CD4 or CD8 identity according to which sequenced CD4 or CD8 repertoire held them at higher abundance. TCRdb applied fastp at Q25 and MiXCR to the public reads, then kept only in-frame beta chains. Each CDR3 protein appears once, grouped with its most common genes and DNA. The V and J calls follow TCRdb's processing rather than the paper's. Recorded for this sample are some 150,000 distinct CDR3 sequences; roughly 9.6% of them occurred a single time. The ten largest clones capture 36% of the sample.

With respect to this clonotype: Its binding antigen is unknown. No clone much larger than this one lies a single base away; base qualities are absent.

Study-wide findings and limitations: A small share of clonotypes occurred in both CD4 and CD8 compartments, likely arising from convergent recombination. The secondary T-cell response was found to be weaker but faster than the primary response, with a peak reached on day 5 rather than on day 15. Most clones expanded after primary vaccination (almost 97% of CD4 and roughly 90% of CD8) were re-detected after the booster, suggesting that broad memory maintenance occurred. Because only two donors were included in the study, the extent to which the findings can be generalized is limited. Because abundant contaminating clonotypes from the bulk population could be contained in FACS-sorted repertoires, computational filtering was required.

Based on the germline V gene, the CDR1 and CDR2 sequences are MGHRA and YSYEKL. Measured from the cysteine to the phenylalanine, the CDR3 is 15 residues long. Only the CDR3 part of the read is kept: 45 bases, read in frame from the first base. V loses 3 bases of germline sequence and J loses 4 bases, and the interval between the two ends is 15 bases. Interpreted using the paper, the treatment or condition label stands for: live attenuated yellow fever vaccine strain. PBMCs were isolated from peripheral blood using a standard Ficoll-Paque protocol. Dynabeads CD4 and CD8 positive selection kits were used to isolate the CD4 and CD8 T-cell fractions. TriZol was used to extract RNA from bulk PBMCs, CD4 and CD8 fractions, and dextramer-positive and dextramer-negative fractions.

The chain is encoded by TRBV4-1 joined to TRBJ1-2; there is no confident call for the D gene. The source was CD8+ T cells sorted from PBMCs, collected 15 days after the yellow fever booster vaccination. This clonotype was sampled from a man in his late teens or twenties who received the YFV17D yellow fever vaccine. The sequenced DNA is TGCGCCAGCAGCCAGCCCCCCGCAGGCGGCTATGGCTACACCTTC. Its protein product is CASSQPPAGGYGYTF.